The 26 T cell receptor beta chains in this list originate from one sample, sequenced in a study of blood T cells in healthy people across ages. A second PCR of 7 to 11 cycles used a sample-barcoded 5' primer and a J-beta primer mix. One entry per CDR3 protein, called by TCRdb with MiXCR from the 5' RACE reads. The sample includes about 1,000,000 distinct CDR3 sequences, 40% to 50% seen only once; the top ten take around 18%. Sample: blood. The receptors here all came from a woman aged 60-70 years in good health.

V is TRBV3-1 and J is TRBJ2-5; D remains ambiguous. The DNA end favors TRBJ2-7, so the J call may be wrong. Germline loops: CDR1 LGHDT, CDR2 YNNKEL (reference sequence). This CDR3 contains 13 residues. The DNA for the CDR3 is TGTGCCAGCAGCCAAATAGGATTCGGCGAGCAGTACTTC. This translates into CASSQIGFGEQYF.

There are a few counts of this clonotype. V and J are TRBV2 and TRBJ2-5, with D hard to call. The CDR3 is made up of 11 amino acids. CDR1 SNHLY and CDR2 FYNNEI come from the germline V gene. The germline V and J ends were trimmed by 2 bases and 6 bases, with 4 bases remaining between them. CDR3 amino acids: CASSERQTQYF. The CDR3 DNA reads as TGTGCCAGCAGTGAAAGGCAGACCCAGTACTTC.

This clonotype turned up a few times. J is TRBJ2-7 and V is TRBV20-1; D gene uncertain. Trimming removed 0 bases at V and 3 bases at J, with 12 bases between. The CDR3 runs to 14 residues. Germline CDR1 is DFQATT and CDR2 is SNEGSKA (reference sequence). In nucleotides, the CDR3 is TGCAGTGCTAGAGATATTTCAGTGGTCTACGAGCAGTACTTC. Protein sequence: CSARDISVVYEQYF.

Comments on this clonotype: One end of the junction varies from germline; a read error may be responsible. This chain connects TRBV9 to TRBJ2-1; possibly TRBD1 or TRBD2 for D (5 bases each). Per the germline V gene, CDR1 is SGDLS and CDR2 is YYNGEE. This CDR3 is built from 16 residues. The CDR3 sequence: CASSVDPGTLYSEQFF. The CDR3 DNA reads as TGTGCCAGCAGCGTAGATCCTGGGACCCTATACAGTGAGCAGTTCTTC.

A single count supports this clonotype. The chain links TRBV7-2 to TRBJ2-1; TRBD2 aligns across 10 bases. CDR3 length equals 16 residues. The germline CDR1 and CDR2 sequences are SGHTA and FQGNSA. V lost 5 bases and J lost 5; bases outside the gene matches: 9. The CDR3 region is CASSRLTGLADNEQFF. CDR3 nucleotides: TGTGCCAGCAGCCGTCTCACCGGACTAGCGGACAATGAGCAGTTCTTC.

The V and J genes are TRBV7-8 and TRBJ2-2; D is undetermined. Germline lookup yields CDR1 SGHVS and CDR2 FQNEAQ. The ends were cut back, 0 bases at V and 0 bases at J, with 5 bases in the middle. The CDR3 sequence is 15 residues long. CDR3 amino acids: CASSLARTNTGELFF. CDR3 coding DNA: TGTGCCAGCAGCTTAGCACGGACGAACACCGGGGAGCTGTTTTTT.

This clonotype showed up just a few times. This rearrangement joins TRBV2 to TRBJ2-1, with 9 positions matching TRBD2. Germline V CDR1 and CDR2: SNHLY, FYNNEI. Trimming cost V 10 bases and J 8 bases; bases outside gene matches: 15. This CDR3 is 15 amino acids long. Here the CDR3 reads CAIQGSGRSGYEQFF. CDR3 in DNA: TGTGCCATCCAGGGGAGCGGGAGGTCGGGATATGAGCAGTTCTTC.

The sample holds a few counts of this clonotype. The chain combines TRBV2 with TRBJ2-1, with a tentative D call TRBD2 (6 bases). Germline lookup yields CDR1 SNHLY and CDR2 FYNNEI. The CDR3 is 13 amino acids. Trimming stripped 9 bases from V and 2 bases from J, with 11 bases between. Here the CDR3 reads CASGLIPYNEQFF. Written as DNA, the CDR3 is TGTGCCAGTGGACTAATCCCCTACAATGAGCAGTTCTTC.

V usage is TRBV7-2 and J usage is TRBJ2-7, with a weak D call TRBD2 (6 bases). The CDR3 length is 13 residues. CDR1 is SGHTA and CDR2 is FQGNSA in the germline V gene. Trimming shortened V by 5 bases and J by 3 bases, and 11 bases separated the two germline ends. CDR3 sequence: CASSHAGFYEQYF. The CDR3 nucleotides are TGTGCCAGCAGCCACGCGGGGTTCTACGAGCAGTACTTC.

The chain combines TRBV20-1 with TRBJ2-1, with D maybe TRBD1 (6 bases). This CDR3 has 14 amino acids. CDR1 is DFQATT and CDR2 is SNEGSKA in the germline V gene (reference sequence). Trimming took off 3 bases at V and 7 bases at J, with 16 bases between the two ends. The CDR3 bases are TGCAGTGCTAGTCCGCCAGGGGTTAGGAATGAGCAGTTCTTC. Encoded protein: CSASPPGVRNEQFF.

This clonotype occurred a few times. This chain connects TRBV7-9 to TRBJ2-3; a possible D gene is TRBD1 (6 bases). Trimming removed 3 bases from V and 4 bases from J, with 14 bases in between. The CDR3 is 15 amino acids. The germline CDR1 and CDR2 sequences are SEHNR and FQNEAQ (reference sequence). The CDR3: CASSLTGEGADTQYF. CDR3 coding DNA: TGTGCCAGCAGCTTGACAGGCGAGGGGGCAGATACGCAGTATTTT.

The chain links TRBV5-5 to TRBJ2-1, with D possibly TRBD1 on 6 matching bases. The CDR3 contains 15 residues. Trimming removed 0 bases at V and 2 bases at J, with 9 bases between. Germline V gene data show CDR1 as SGHKS and CDR2 as YYEKEE (reference sequence). CDR3 amino acids: CASSLEGVTYNEQFF. The CDR3 DNA is TGTGCCAGCAGCTTGGAGGGGGTAACCTACAATGAGCAGTTCTTC.

This chain links TRBV20-1 with TRBJ2-7; TRBD1 agrees at 8 bases. The junction had 3 bases not matched to a gene; V was cut back by 0 bases and J by 2 bases. CDR3 length equals 14 residues. Germline CDR1 reads DFQATT; CDR2 reads SNEGSKA (reference sequence). The CDR3 sequence: CSARDWTGPYEQYF. In nucleotides, the CDR3 is TGCAGTGCTAGAGATTGGACAGGGCCCTACGAGCAGTACTTC.

This chain connects TRBV12-3 or TRBV12-4 to TRBJ2-3, with D possibly being TRBD1 (6 bases). Trimming cost V 4 bases and J 2 bases, with 13 bases left between them. The CDR3 loop spans 15 amino acids. CDR3 residues: CASSSADRYTDTQYF. The CDR3 nucleotides are TGTGCCAGCAGTTCCGCGGACAGATACACAGATACGCAGTATTTT.

This chain uses TRBV6-6 with TRBJ2-1, with D unresolved. Deletions cut 3 bases from V and 8 bases from J, with 8 bases between. CDR3 length: 12 amino acids. Per germline, CDR1 MNHNY and CDR2 SVGAGI (reference sequence). CDR3: CASSYSMHEQFF. The CDR3 coding sequence is TGTGCCAGCAGTTATTCGATGCATGAGCAGTTCTTC.

Remarks on this clonotype: One end of the junction does not line up with germline, which may come from a read error. The chain carries TRBV12-3 or TRBV12-4 and TRBJ2-6; D possibly corresponds to TRBD1 (5 bases). This CDR3 is 17 amino acids long. Here the CDR3 DNA reads TGTGCCAGCAGTAGACAGTCCTACGGAGCTGGGGCCAACGTCCCGACTTTC. Its protein product is CASSRQSYGAGANVPTF.

Details on this clonotype: It may be a read error: a sequence one base away is much more abundant. The V call is TRBV29-1, the J call TRBJ2-5; 7 bases match TRBD1. The end of the DNA fits TRBJ2-7 better, so the J call may be wrong. CDR1 and CDR2 (germline): SQVTM, ANQGSEA. The CDR3 has 13 amino acids. In DNA form, the CDR3 reads TGCAGCGCTGAAGGAGGACAGGTCTACGAGCAGTACTTC. It codes for CSAEGGQVYEQYF.

This chain links TRBV27 with TRBJ2-1; D perhaps matches TRBD1 (5 bases). Looked up from germline, CDR1 is MNHEY and CDR2 is SMNVEV (reference sequence). V was cut by 5 bases and J by 6 bases, with 17 bases left in between. The CDR3 spans 15 residues. Here the CDR3 reads CASSPTWVGRNEQFF. CDR3 sequence (DNA): TGTGCCAGCAGTCCGACCTGGGTGGGGCGCAATGAGCAGTTCTTC.

This clonotype has just a few counts. The chain carries TRBV27 and TRBJ2-7, with D possibly being TRBD1 (6 bases). Germline CDR1 and CDR2: MNHEY and SMNVEV (reference sequence). With 3 bases removed from V and 7 bases from J, the gap between germline ends came to 16 bases. This CDR3 has 14 residues. The CDR3 sequence: CASSLIQGHGEQYF. The CDR3, as DNA: TGTGCCAGCAGTTTGATACAGGGTCATGGGGAGCAGTACTTC.

At least ten counts were recorded for this clonotype. The chain is built from TRBV24-1 and TRBJ2-7; 9 bases align to TRBD2. This CDR3 has 15 residues. J gave up 3 bases and V 5 bases, and 7 bases lay outside the gene matches. The V gene's germline CDR1 is KGHDR and CDR2 SFDVKD. CDR3 in DNA: TGTGCCACCAGTGGAGACGCTAGCGGGAACTACGAGCAGTACTTC. It translates to CATSGDASGNYEQYF.

J is TRBJ2-7 and V is TRBV7-3; D is possibly TRBD2 (6 bases). CDR3 length: 17 residues. The germline V gene encodes CDR1 SGHTA and CDR2 FQGTGA. V dropped 4 bases and J dropped 7 bases, with 26 bases sitting between them. CDR3 loop: CASSSSLLVSGNNEQYF. The CDR3 DNA sequence: TGTGCCAGCAGCTCCTCCCTCTTAGTTAGCGGCAACAATGAGCAGTACTTC.

About this clonotype itself: The junction departs from the called germline gene at one end, perhaps through a read error. V usage is TRBV6-6 and J usage is TRBJ2-1; D might be TRBD1 (6 bases). Germline lookup yields CDR1 MNHNY and CDR2 SVGAGI (reference sequence). CDR3 length: 14 amino acids. The CDR3 loop is CVSSYDRLGETQFF. For the CDR3, the DNA is TGTGTCAGCAGTTACGACAGGCTGGGGGAGACCCAGTTCTTC.

This clonotype has only a few counts. The chain combines TRBV6-2 or TRBV6-3 with TRBJ2-4; D is perhaps TRBD2 (6 bases). The DNA end is more similar to TRBJ2-5, so the J call may be wrong. The CDR3 runs 13 residues. The germline gives CDR1 MNHEY, CDR2 SVGEGT. The CDR3 region has the DNA TGTGCCAGCCGTATGGAGGGGCAAGAGACCCAGTACTTC. Translating it yields CASRMEGQETQYF.

The V call is TRBV10-3, the J call TRBJ1-5, with D possibly TRBD1 on 5 matching bases. V was shortened by 10 bases and J by 1 base, with 14 bases between the two germline ends. Germline V gene data show CDR1 as ENHRY and CDR2 as SYGVKD. The CDR3 consists of 14 residues. This CDR3 reads CASAQGGSNQPQHF. CDR3 in DNA: TGTGCCAGTGCTCAGGGAGGCAGCAATCAGCCCCAGCATTTT.

This chain joins TRBV12-3 or TRBV12-4 and TRBJ1-2; the D gene is possibly TRBD1 (6 bases). Trimming left V 3 bases short and J 7 bases short, with 27 bases between. This CDR3 contains 18 residues. Written as DNA, the CDR3 is TGTGCCAGCAGTTTGTCGGGGACCGAAGGCAGGGGATTGGGTGGCTACACCTTC. Amino acid sequence: CASSLSGTEGRGLGGYTF.

This clonotype was found once. In DNA, the CDR3 is TGTGCCAGCAGAAGCGGGAGGGCCGGCACAGATACGCAGTATTTT. Protein: CASRSGRAGTDTQYF. V is TRBV2 and J is TRBJ2-3, with TRBD2 matching 10 bases. This CDR3 is built from 15 residues. Germline trimming cut 6 bases from V and 1 base from J; bases unmatched to any gene: 4. Germline CDR1 and CDR2: SNHLY and FYNNEI.